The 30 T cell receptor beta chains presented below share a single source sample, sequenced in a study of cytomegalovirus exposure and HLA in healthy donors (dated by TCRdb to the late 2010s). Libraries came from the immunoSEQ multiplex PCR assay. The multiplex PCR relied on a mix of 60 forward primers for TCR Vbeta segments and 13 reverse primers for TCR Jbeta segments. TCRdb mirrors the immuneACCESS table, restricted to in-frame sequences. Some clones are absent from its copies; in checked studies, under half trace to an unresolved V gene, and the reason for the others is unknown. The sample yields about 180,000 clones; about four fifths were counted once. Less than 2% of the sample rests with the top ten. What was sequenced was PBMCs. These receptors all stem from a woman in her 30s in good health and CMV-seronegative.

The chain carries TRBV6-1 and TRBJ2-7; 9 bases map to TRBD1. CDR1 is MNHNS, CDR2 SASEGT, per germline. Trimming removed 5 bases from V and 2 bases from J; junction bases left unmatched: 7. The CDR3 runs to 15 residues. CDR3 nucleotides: TGTGCCAGCAGTAATTCCGGGACAGGGACCTACGAGCAGTACTTC. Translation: CASSNSGTGTYEQYF.

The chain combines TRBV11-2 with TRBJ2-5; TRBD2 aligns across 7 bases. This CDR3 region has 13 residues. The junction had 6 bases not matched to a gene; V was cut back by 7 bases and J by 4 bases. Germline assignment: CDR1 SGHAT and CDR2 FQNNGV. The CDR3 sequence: CASNPWGGETQYF. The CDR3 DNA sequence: TGTGCCAGCAACCCTTGGGGGGGAGAGACCCAGTACTTC.

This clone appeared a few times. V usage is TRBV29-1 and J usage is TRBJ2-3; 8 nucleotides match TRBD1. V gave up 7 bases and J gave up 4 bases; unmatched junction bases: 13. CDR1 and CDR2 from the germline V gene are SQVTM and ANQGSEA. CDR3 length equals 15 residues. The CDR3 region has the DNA TGCAGCGAGAGCGGACAGGGATTAGCGGCAGATACGCAGTATTTT. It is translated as CSESGQGLAADTQYF.

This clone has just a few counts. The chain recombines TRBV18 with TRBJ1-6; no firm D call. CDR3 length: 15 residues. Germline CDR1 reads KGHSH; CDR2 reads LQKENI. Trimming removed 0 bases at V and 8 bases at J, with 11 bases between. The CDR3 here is CASSPPPGYDSPLHF. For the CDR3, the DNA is TGTGCCAGCTCACCACCCCCGGGGTACGATTCACCCCTCCACTTT.

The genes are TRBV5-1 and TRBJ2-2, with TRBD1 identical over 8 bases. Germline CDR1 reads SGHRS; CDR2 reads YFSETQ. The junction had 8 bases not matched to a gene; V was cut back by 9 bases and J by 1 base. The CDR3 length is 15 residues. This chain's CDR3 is CATTPGTGNTGELFF. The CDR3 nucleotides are TGCGCCACGACACCCGGGACAGGGAACACCGGGGAGCTGTTTTTT.

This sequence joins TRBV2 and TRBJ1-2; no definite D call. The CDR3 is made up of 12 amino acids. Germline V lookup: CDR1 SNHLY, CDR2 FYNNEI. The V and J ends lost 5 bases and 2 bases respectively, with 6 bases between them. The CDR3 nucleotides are TGTGCCAGCAGTCGAGAAAACTATGGCTACACCTTC. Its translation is CASSRENYGYTF.

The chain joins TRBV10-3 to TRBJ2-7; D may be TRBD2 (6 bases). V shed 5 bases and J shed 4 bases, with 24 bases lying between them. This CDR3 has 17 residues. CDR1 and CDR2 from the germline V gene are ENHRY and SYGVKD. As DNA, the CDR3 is TGTGCCATCAGTAAAACGGGGACTGGGGATAGCTGGTACGAGCAGTACTTC. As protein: CAISKTGTGDSWYEQYF.

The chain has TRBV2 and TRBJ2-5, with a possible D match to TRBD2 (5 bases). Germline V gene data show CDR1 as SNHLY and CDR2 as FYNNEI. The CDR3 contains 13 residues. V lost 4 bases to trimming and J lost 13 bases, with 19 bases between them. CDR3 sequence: CASSAGSWTPMYF. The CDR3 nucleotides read TGTGCCAGCAGTGCGGGTTCGTGGACTCCTATGTACTTC.

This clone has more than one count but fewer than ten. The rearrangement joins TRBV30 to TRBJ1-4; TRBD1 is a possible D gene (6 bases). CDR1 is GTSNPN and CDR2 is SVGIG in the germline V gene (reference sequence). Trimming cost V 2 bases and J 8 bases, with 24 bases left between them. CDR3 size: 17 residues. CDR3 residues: CAWSHAAGALSGEKLFF. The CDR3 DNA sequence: TGTGCCTGGAGTCACGCGGCGGGGGCTCTTTCAGGAGAAAAACTGTTTTTT. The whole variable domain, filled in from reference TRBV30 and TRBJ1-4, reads SQTIHQWPATLVQPVGSPLSLECTVEGTSNPNLYWYRQAAGRGLQLLFYSVGIGQISSEVPQNLSASRPQDRQFILSSKKLLLSDSGFYLCAWSHAAGALSGEKLFFGSGTQLSVL.

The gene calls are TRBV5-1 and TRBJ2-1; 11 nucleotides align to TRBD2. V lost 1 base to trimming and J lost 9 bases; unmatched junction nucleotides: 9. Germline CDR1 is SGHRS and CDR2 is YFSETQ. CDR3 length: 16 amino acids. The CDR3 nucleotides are TGCGCCAGCAGCTTGTCGATTAGCGGGGGGGCCGGTGAGCAGTTCTTC. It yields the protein CASSLSISGGAGEQFF.

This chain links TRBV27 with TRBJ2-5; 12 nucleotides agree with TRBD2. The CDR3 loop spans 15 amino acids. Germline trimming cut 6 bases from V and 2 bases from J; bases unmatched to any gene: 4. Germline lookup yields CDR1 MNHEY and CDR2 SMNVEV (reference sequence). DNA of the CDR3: TGTGCCAGCAGGGGACTAGCGGGCTTTCAAGAGACCCAGTACTTC. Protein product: CASRGLAGFQETQYF.

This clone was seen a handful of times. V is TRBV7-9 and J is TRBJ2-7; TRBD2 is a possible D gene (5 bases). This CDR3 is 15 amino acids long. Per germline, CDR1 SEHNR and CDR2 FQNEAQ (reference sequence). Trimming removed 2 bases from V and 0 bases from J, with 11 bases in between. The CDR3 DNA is TGTGCCAGCAGCTTAAGACGGAGGAGCTCCTACGAGCAGTACTTC. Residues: CASSLRRRSSYEQYF. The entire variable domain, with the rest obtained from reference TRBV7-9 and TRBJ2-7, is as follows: DTGVSQNPRHKITKRGQNVTFRCDPISEHNRLYWYRQTLGQGPEFLTYFQNEAQLEKSRLLSDRFSAERPKGSFSTLEIQRTEQGDSAMYLCASSLRRRSSYEQYFGPGTRLTVT.

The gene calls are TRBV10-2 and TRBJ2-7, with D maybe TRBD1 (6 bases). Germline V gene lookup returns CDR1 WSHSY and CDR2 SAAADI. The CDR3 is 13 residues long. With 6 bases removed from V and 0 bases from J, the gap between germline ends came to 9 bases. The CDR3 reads CASRDSSSYEQYF. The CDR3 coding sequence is TGCGCCAGCAGGGACAGTAGCTCCTACGAGCAGTACTTC.

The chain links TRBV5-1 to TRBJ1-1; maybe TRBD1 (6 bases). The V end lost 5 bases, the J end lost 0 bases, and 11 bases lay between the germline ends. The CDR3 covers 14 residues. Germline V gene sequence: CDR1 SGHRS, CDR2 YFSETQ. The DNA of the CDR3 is TGCGCCAGCAGTGGACAGAGCATGAACACTGAAGCTTTCTTT. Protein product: CASSGQSMNTEAFF.

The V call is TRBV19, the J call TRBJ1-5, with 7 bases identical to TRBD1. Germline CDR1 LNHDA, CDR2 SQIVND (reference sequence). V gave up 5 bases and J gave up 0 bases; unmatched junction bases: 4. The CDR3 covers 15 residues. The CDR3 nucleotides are TGTGCCAGTAGTGGGACAGCCGATAGCAATCAGCCCCAGCATTTT. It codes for CASSGTADSNQPQHF.

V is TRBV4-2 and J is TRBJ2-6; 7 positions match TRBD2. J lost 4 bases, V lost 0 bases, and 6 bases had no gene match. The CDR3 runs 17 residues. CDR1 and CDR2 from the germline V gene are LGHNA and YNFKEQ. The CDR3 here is CASSQDGGLGGANVLTF. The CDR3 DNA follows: TGTGCCAGCAGCCAAGATGGAGGACTAGGAGGGGCCAACGTCCTGACTTTC.

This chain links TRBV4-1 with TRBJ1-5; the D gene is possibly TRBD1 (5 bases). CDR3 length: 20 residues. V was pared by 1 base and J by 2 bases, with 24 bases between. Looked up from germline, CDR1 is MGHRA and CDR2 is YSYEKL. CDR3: CASSQAGVGRVDYGNQPQHF. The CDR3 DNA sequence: TGCGCCAGCAGCCAAGCTGGGGTCGGCAGGGTAGATTACGGCAATCAGCCCCAGCATTTT.

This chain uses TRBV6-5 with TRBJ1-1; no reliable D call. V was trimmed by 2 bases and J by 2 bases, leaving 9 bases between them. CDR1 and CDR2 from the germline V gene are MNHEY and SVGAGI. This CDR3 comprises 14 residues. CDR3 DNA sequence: TGTGCCAGCAGTTACGGTGTCGGTAACACTGAAGCTTTCTTT. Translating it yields CASSYGVGNTEAFF.

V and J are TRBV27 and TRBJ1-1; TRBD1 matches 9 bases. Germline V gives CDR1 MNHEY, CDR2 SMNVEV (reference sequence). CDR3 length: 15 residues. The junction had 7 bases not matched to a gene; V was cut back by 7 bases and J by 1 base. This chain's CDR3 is CASTLQGAGNTEAFF. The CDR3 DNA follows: TGTGCCAGCACCTTACAGGGGGCTGGGAACACTGAAGCTTTCTTT.

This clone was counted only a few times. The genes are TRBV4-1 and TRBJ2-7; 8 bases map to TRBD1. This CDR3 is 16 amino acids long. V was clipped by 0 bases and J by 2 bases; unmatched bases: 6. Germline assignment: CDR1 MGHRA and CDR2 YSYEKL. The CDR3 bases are TGCGCCAGCAGCCAAGAACTCCGGACAGGGACCTACGAGCAGTACTTC. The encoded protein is CASSQELRTGTYEQYF.

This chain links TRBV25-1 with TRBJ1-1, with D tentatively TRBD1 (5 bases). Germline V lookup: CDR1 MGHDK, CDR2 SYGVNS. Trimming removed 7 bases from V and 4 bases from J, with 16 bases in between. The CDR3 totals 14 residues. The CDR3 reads CASKQAGWGTEAFF. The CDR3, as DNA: TGTGCCAGCAAACAGGCAGGGTGGGGCACTGAAGCTTTCTTT.

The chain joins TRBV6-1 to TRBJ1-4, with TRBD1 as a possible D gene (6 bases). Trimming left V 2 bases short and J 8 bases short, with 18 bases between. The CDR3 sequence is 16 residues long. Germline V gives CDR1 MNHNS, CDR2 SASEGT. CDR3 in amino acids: CASSELGGAKGEKLFF. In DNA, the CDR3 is TGTGCCAGCAGTGAACTTGGGGGGGCGAAGGGAGAAAAACTGTTTTTT.

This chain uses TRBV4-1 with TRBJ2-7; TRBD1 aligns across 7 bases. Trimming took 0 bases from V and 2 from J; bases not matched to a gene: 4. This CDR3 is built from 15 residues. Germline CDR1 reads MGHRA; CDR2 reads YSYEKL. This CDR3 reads CASSQEPGQTYEQYF. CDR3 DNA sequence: TGCGCCAGCAGCCAAGAACCGGGACAGACCTACGAGCAGTACTTC.

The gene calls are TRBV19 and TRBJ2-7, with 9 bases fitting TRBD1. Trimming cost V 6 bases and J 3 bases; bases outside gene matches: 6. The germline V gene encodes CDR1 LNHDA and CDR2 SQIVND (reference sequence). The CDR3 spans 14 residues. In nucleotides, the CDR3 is TGTGCCAGTAGCCTGGACAGGGGAATCTACGAGCAGTACTTC. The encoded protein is CASSLDRGIYEQYF.

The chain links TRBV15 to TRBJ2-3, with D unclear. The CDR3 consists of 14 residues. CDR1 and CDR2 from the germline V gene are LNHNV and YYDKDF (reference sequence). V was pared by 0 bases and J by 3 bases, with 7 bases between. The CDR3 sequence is CATSRDDTTDTQYF. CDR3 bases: TGTGCCACCAGCAGAGATGACACGACAGATACGCAGTATTTT.

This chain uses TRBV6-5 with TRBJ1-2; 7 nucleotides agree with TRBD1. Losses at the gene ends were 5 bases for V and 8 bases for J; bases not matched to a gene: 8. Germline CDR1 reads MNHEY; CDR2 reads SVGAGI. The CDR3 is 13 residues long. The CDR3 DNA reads TGTGCCAGCAGTCAAACCACAGGGGTCGGCTACACCTTC. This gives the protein CASSQTTGVGYTF.

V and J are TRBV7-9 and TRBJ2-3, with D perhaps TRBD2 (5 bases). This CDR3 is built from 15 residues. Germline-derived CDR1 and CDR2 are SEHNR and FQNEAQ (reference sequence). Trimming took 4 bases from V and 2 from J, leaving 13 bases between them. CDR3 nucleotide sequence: TGTGCCAGCAGCTCTCCCACCGGGATCACAGATACGCAGTATTTT. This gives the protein CASSSPTGITDTQYF.

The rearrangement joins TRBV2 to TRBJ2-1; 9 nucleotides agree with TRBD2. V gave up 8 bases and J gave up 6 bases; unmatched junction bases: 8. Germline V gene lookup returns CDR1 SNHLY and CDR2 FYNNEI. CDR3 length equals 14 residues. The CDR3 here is CASVRTSEGNEQFF. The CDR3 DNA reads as TGTGCCAGCGTTCGGACTAGCGAGGGCAATGAGCAGTTCTTC.

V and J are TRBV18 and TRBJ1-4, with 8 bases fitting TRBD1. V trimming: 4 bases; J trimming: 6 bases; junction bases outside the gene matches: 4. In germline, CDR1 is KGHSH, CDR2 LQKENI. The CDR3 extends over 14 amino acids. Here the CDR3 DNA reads TGTGCCAGCTCACTGACAGGGGACGATGAAAAACTGTTTTTT. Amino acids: CASSLTGDDEKLFF. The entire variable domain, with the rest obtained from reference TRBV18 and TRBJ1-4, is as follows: NAGVMQNPRHLVRRRGQEARLRCSPMKGHSHVYWYRQLPEEGLKFMVYLQKENIIDESGMPKERFSAEFPKEGPSILRIQQVVRGDSAAYFCASSLTGDDEKLFFGSGTQLSVL.

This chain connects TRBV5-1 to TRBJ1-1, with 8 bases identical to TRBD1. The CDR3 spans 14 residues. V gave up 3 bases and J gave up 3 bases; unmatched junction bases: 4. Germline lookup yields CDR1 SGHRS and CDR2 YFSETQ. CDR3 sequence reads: CASSWDRLDTEAFF. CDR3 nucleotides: TGCGCCAGCAGCTGGGACAGGTTGGACACTGAAGCTTTCTTT.